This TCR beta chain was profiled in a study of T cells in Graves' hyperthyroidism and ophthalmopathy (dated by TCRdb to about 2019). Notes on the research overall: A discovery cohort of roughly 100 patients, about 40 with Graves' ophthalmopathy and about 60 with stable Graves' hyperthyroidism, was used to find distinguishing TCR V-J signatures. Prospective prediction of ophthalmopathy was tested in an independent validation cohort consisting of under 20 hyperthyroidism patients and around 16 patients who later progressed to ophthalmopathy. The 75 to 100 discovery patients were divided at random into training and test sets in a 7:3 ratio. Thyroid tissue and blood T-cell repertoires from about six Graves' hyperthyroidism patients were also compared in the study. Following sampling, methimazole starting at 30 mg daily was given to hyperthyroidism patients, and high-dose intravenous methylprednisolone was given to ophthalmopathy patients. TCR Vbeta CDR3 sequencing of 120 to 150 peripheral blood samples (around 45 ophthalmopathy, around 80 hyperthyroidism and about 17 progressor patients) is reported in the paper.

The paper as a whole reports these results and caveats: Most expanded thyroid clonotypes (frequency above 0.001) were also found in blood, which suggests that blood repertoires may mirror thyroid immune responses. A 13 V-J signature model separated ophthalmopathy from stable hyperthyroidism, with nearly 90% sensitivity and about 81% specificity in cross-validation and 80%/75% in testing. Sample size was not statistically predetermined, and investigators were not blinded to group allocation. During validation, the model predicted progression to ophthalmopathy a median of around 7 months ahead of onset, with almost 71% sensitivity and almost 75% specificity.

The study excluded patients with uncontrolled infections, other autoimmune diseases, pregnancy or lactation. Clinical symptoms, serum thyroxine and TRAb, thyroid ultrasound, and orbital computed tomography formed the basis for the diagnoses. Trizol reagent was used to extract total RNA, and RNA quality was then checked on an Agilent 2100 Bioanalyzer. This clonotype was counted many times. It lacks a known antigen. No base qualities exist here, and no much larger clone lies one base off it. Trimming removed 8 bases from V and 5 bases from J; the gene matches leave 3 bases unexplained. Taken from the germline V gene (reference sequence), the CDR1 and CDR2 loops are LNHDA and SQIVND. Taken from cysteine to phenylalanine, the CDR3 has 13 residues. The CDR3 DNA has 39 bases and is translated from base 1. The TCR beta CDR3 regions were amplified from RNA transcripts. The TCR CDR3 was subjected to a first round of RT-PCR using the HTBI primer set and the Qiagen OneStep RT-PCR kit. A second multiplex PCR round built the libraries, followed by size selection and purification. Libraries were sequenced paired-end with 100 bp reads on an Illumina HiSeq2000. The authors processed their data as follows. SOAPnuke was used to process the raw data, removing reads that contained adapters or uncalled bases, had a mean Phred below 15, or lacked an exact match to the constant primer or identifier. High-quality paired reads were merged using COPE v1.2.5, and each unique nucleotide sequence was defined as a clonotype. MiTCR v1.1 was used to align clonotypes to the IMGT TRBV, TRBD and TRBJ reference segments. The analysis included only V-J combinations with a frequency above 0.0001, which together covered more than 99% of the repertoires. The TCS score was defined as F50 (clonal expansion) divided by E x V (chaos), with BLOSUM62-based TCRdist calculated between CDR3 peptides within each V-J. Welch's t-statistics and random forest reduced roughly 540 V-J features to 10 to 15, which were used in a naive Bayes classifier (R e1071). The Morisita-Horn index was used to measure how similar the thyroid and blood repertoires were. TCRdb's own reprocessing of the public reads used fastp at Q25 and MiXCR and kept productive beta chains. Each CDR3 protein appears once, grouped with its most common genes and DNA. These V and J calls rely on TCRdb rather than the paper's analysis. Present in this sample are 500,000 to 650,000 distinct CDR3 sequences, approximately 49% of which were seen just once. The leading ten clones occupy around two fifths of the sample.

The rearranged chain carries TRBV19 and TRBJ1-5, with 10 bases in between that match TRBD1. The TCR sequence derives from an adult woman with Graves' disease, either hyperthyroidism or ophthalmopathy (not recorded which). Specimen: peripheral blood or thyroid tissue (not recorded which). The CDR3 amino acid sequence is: CASRGQGHQPQHF. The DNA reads TGTGCCAGTCGGGGACAGGGGCATCAGCCCCAGCATTTT.